The 7 T cell receptor beta chains below all came from one sample that was sequenced in a study of T cells in Graves' hyperthyroidism and ophthalmopathy. RNA transcripts served as the template for amplifying TCR beta CDR3 regions. HTBI primers were used for first-round RT-PCR of the TCR CDR3. TCRdb called the multiplex PCR reads again in MiXCR, with one record for every CDR3 protein. This sample carries more than 350,000 distinct CDR3 sequences, about 15% of them seen once, and the ten largest clones take roughly a fifth. The sample was blood. These receptors all come from a woman aged 25 to 39 with Graves' ophthalmopathy.

This clonotype came up many times. The V and J genes are TRBV20-1 and TRBJ2-3, with D maybe TRBD2 (6 bases). Trimming removed 1 base at V and 0 bases at J, with 8 bases between. Germline V gives CDR1 DFQATT, CDR2 SNEGSKA (reference sequence). The CDR3 runs to 14 residues. The CDR3 DNA reads as TGCAGTGCTAGAGTGGGGACTAGCACAGATACGCAGTATTTT. Encoded protein: CSARVGTSTDTQYF.

This clonotype was counted a few times. V gene TRBV9 combines with J gene TRBJ2-3; the match to TRBD2 covers 7 bases. Germline CDR1 reads SGDLS; CDR2 reads YYNGEE. V lost 3 bases and J lost 2; bases outside the gene matches: 15. CDR3 length: 18 amino acids. The CDR3 loop reads CASSAGLWGGGVTDTQYF. DNA for the CDR3: TGTGCCAGCAGCGCAGGCCTCTGGGGGGGGGGGGTCACAGATACGCAGTATTTT.

The chain has TRBV4-1 and TRBJ1-2; no clear D. V was shortened by 0 bases and J by 2 bases, with 13 bases between the two germline ends. The CDR3 sequence is 16 residues long. Germline CDR1 MGHRA, CDR2 YSYEKL. The CDR3 nucleotides are TGCGCCAGCAGCCAAGAAGGTGGCACCATCAACTATGGCTACACCTTC. Protein: CASSQEGGTINYGYTF.

The table lists this clonotype with many counts. The chain recombines TRBV29-1 with TRBJ1-2, with a weak D call TRBD1 (6 bases). The CDR3 totals 12 residues. Between the trimmed V and J ends, which lost 4 bases and 4 bases, there was a span of 10 bases. Per germline, CDR1 SQVTM and CDR2 ANQGSEA. CDR3 coding DNA: TGCAGCGTTGGTGGGGGCTCCTATGGCTACACCTTC. Translated, it gives CSVGGGSYGYTF.

This clonotype occurred many times. The chain joins TRBV5-5 to TRBJ1-6, with D unresolved. Germline values: CDR1 SGHKS, CDR2 YYEKEE (reference sequence). This CDR3 has 13 amino acids. The V and J ends lost 4 bases and 5 bases respectively, with 7 bases between them. In DNA, the CDR3 is TGTGCCAGCAGCATGACTGATAATTCACCCCTCCACTTT. It yields the protein CASSMTDNSPLHF.

This clonotype was observed at least ten times. The chain links TRBV3-1 to TRBJ2-5; D is unresolved. The V end was cut by 1 base, the J end by 7 bases, with 16 bases between. Germline V gene sequence: CDR1 LGHDT, CDR2 YNNKEL (reference sequence). There are 15 residues in the CDR3. The CDR3 DNA follows: TGTGCCAGCAGCCAAGGTCCCACCATCTCAGGGACCCAGTACTTC. Its translation is CASSQGPTISGTQYF.

This chain joins TRBV2 and TRBJ2-3; TRBD2 matches 9 bases. V lost 10 bases to trimming and J lost 6 bases; unmatched junction nucleotides: 17. CDR3 length equals 16 residues. Germline V lookup: CDR1 SNHLY, CDR2 FYNNEI. CDR3 amino acids: CATEPERGADSDTQYF. CDR3 sequence (DNA): TGTGCCACCGAGCCCGAGCGGGGGGCGGATTCGGATACGCAGTATTTT.